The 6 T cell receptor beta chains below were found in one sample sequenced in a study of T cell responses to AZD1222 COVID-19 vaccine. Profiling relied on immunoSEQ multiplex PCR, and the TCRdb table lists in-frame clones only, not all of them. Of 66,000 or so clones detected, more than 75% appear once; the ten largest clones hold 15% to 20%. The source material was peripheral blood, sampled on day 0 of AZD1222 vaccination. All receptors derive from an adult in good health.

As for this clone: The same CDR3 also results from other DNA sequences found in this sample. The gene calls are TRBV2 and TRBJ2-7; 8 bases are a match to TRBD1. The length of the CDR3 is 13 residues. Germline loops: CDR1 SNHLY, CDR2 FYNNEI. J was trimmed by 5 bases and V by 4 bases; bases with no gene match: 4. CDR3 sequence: CASSGKTGDEQYF. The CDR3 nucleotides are TGTGCCAGCAGTGGGAAGACAGGGGACGAGCAGTACTTC.

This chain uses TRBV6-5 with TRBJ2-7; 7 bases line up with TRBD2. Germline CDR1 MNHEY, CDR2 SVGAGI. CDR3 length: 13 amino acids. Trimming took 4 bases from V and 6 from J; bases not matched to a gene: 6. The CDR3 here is CASSFNPGGEQYF. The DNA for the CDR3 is TGTGCCAGCAGTTTTAACCCGGGGGGCGAGCAGTACTTC.

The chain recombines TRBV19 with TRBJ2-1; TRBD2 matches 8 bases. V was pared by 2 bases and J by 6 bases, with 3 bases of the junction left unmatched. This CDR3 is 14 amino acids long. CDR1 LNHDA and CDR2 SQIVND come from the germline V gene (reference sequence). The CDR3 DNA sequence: TGTGCCAGTAGTATACAAACTAGCGGCAATGAGCAGTTCTTC. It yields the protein CASSIQTSGNEQFF.

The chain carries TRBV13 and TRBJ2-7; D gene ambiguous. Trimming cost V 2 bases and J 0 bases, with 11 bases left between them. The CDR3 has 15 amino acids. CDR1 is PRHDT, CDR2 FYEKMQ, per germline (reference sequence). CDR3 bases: TGTGCCAGCAGCTTATCGGGCCGGAGCTCCTACGAGCAGTACTTC. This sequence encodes CASSLSGRSSYEQYF.

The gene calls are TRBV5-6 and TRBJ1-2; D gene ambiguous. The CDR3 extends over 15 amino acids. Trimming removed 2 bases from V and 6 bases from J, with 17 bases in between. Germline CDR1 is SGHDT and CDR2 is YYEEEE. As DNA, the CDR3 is TGTGCCAGCAGCTTAAGGGCAGTAGGGTCCAATGGCTACACCTTC. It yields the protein CASSLRAVGSNGYTF.

CDR3 bases: TGTGCCATCAGTCCACAGGGGACTAGCGGGGCCTACAATGAGCAGTTCTTC. Translation gives CAISPQGTSGAYNEQFF. This chain joins TRBV10-3 and TRBJ2-1, with 13 bases identical to TRBD2. The CDR3 extends over 17 amino acids. V was clipped by 5 bases and J by 2 bases; unmatched bases: 6. CDR1 ENHRY and CDR2 SYGVKD come from the germline V gene.